This T cell receptor (beta chain) derives from a study of shared clonotypes between healthy human individuals. For the study at large: Three plates were used per donor for CD4 naive, three for CD4 memory, two for CD8 naive and one for CD8 memory. Whole-study results and caveats: Sequencing depth was predicted to influence how clonotypes are shared among donors. Generation probabilities of non-shared clonotypes were lower (relative to those shared by all four donors). The diversity represented, both genetic and in exposure history, was limited by few donors.

Assay used: immunoSEQ multiplex PCR; TCRdb lists only in-frame clones, some missing. The sample has roughly 2.2 million clones, under 95% seen once. A word on this clone: Its target is not known.

The sequence derives from a man younger than 35 in good health. Some clones in this sample may be carry-over from other donors' samples. Sequenced: naive CD4+ T cells from PBMCs. As for subset: CD45RA+ positively selected.

The CDR3 sequence: CASSPQTGVSSGELFF. DNA for the CDR3: TGTGCCAGCAGCCCCCAGACAGGGGTGTCCTCCGGGGAGCTGTTTTTT. This chain connects TRBV11-3 to TRBJ2-2; 8 bases agree with TRBD1. V lost 5 bases and J lost 6; bases outside the gene matches: 11. CDR3 length: 16 amino acids. The germline V gene encodes CDR1 SGHNT and CDR2 YENEEA.